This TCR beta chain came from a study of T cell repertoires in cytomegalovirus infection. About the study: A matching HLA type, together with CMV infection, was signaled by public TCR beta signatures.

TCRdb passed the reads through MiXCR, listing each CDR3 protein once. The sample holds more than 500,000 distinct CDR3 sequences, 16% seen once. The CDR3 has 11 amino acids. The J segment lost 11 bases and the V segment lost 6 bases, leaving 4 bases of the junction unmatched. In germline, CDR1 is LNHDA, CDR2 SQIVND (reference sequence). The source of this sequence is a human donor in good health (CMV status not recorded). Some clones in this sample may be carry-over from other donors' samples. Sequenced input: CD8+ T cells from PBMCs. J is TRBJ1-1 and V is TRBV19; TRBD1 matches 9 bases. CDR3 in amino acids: CASRGTGMAFF. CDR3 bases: TGTGCCAGTAGGGGGACAGGGATGGCTTTCTTT.